This T cell receptor (beta chain) was sequenced during a study of control samples from healthy donors and cancer patients. The method was immunoSEQ multiplex PCR; TCRdb's version includes in-frame clones alone and lacks a portion of them. The sample has about 150,000 clones, roughly 94% seen once. Germline CDR1 and CDR2: MNHEY and SMNVEV (reference sequence). The CDR3 is 14 residues long. Trimming removed 5 bases from V and 1 base from J, with 11 bases in between. The J gene is TRBJ1-1, the V gene TRBV27; no definite D call. Sequencing was carried out using blood. This TCR was sampled from a man between 35 and 55 years old in good health. CDR3 residues: CASSPLGWNTEAFF. CDR3 sequence (DNA): TGTGCCAGCAGTCCCCTGGGCTGGAACACTGAAGCTTTCTTT.